This T cell receptor beta chain was sequenced in a study of T cell changes during pregnancy in multiple sclerosis. J gave up 5 bases and V 2 bases, and 6 bases lay outside the gene matches. This CDR3 has 16 residues. Germline V gene data show CDR1 as MNHEY and CDR2 as SMNVEV (reference sequence). Assay used: immunoSEQ multiplex PCR; TCRdb lists only in-frame clones, some missing. The sample carries around 36,000 clones, 91% recorded once. The chain is built from TRBV27 and TRBJ2-3; 11 bases are shared with TRBD2. This TCR derives from a female donor with multiple sclerosis, enrolled in a pregnancy study. The sequenced sample was CD8+ T cells from peripheral blood mononuclear cells, obtained before pregnancy. The CDR3 nucleotides are TGTGCCAGCAGTTTACTACTAGCGGGAGAGGTAGATACGCAGTATTTT. Protein product: CASSLLLAGEVDTQYF.